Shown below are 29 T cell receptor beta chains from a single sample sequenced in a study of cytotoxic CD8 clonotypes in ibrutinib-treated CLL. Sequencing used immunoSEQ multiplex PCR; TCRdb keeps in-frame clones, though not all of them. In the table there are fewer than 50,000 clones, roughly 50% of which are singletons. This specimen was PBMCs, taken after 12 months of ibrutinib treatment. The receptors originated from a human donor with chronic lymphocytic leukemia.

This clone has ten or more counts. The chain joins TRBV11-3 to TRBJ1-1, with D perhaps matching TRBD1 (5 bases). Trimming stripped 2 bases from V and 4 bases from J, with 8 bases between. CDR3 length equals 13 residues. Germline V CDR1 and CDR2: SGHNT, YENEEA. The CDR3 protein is CASSLYGGTEAFF. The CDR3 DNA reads TGTGCCAGCAGCTTATACGGGGGCACTGAAGCTTTCTTT.

Written as DNA, the CDR3 is TGTGCCAGCAGTCTTGATATGGGGAGGACTAATGAAAAACTGTTTTTT. Residues: CASSLDMGRTNEKLFF. V usage is TRBV28 and J usage is TRBJ1-4; D is undetermined. The ends were cut back, 5 bases at V and 2 bases at J, with 15 bases in the middle. Germline loops: CDR1 MDHEN, CDR2 SYDVKM. The CDR3 loop spans 16 amino acids. Supplemented by reference TRBV28 and TRBJ1-4, the full variable domain reads DVKVTQSSRYLVKRTGEKVFLECVQDMDHENMFWYRQDPGLGLRLIYFSYDVKMKEKGDIPEGYSVSREKKERFSLILESASTNQTSMYLCASSLDMGRTNEKLFFGSGTQLSVL.

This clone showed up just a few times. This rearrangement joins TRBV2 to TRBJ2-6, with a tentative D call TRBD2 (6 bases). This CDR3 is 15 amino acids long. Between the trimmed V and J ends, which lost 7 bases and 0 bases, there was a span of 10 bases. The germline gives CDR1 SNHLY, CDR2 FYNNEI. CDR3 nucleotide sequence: TGTGCCAGCAAGACGGACTACTCTGGGGCCAACGTCCTGACTTTC. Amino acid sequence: CASKTDYSGANVLTF. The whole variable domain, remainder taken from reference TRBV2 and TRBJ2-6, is EPEVTQTPSHQVTQMGQEVILRCVPISNHLYFYWYRQILGQKVEFLVSFYNNEISEKSEIFDDQFSVERPDGSNFTLKIRSTKLEDSAMYFCASKTDYSGANVLTFGAGSRLTVL.

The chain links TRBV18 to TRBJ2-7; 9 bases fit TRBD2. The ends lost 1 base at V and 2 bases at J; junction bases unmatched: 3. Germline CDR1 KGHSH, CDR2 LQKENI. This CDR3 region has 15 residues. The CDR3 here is CASSPRASGAYEQYF. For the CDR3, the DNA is TGTGCCAGCTCACCACGGGCTAGCGGGGCCTACGAGCAGTACTTC.

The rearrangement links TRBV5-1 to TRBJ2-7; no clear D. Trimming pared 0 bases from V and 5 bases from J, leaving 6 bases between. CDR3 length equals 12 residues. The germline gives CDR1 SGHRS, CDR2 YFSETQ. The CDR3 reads CASSLGLDEQYF. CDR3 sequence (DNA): TGCGCCAGCAGCTTGGGACTCGACGAGCAGTACTTC. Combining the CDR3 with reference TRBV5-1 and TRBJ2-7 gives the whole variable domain KAGVTQTPRYLIKTRGQQVTLSCSPISGHRSVSWYQQTPGQGLQFLFEYFSETQRNKGNFPGRFSGRQFSNSRSEMNVSTLELGDSALYLCASSLGLDEQYFGPGTRLTVT.

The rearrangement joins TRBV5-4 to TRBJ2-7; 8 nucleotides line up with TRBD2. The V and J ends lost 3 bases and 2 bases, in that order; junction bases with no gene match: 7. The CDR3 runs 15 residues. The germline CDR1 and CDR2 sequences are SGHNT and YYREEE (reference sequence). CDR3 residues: CASSSQAGGPYEQYF. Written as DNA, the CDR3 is TGTGCCAGCAGCTCACAGGCGGGAGGTCCCTACGAGCAGTACTTC.

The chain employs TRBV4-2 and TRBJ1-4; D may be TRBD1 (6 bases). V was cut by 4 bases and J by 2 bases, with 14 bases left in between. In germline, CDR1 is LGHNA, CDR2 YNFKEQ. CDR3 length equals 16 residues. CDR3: CASSRTTGITNEKLFF. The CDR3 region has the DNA TGTGCCAGCAGCCGCACTACAGGGATCACTAATGAAAAACTGTTTTTT.

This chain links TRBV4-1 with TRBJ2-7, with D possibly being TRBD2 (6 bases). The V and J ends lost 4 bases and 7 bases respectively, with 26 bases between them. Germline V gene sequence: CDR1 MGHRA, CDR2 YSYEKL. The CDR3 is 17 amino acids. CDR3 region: CASSRGGTGVPAGEQYF. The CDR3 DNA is TGCGCCAGCAGCCGTGGGGGGACCGGGGTTCCGGCGGGAGAGCAGTACTTC.

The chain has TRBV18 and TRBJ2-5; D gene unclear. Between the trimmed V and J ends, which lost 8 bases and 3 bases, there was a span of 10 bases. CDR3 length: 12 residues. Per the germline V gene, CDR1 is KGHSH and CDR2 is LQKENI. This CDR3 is CASRREEETQYF. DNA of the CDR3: TGTGCCAGCCGACGAGAGGAAGAGACCCAGTACTTC.

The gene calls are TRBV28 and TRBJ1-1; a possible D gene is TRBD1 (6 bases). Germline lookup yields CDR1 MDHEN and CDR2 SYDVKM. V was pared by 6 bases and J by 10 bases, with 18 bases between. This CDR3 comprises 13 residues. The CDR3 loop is CASSLGQTARAFF. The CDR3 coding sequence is TGTGCCAGCAGCTTGGGACAAACTGCGAGAGCTTTCTTT.

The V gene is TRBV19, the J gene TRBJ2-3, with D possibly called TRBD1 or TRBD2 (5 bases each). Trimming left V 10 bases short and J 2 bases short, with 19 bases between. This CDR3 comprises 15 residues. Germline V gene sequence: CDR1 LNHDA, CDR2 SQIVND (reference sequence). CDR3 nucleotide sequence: TGTGCCACTAGACAGCGGAACTCGTTCACAGATACGCAGTATTTT. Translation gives CATRQRNSFTDTQYF.

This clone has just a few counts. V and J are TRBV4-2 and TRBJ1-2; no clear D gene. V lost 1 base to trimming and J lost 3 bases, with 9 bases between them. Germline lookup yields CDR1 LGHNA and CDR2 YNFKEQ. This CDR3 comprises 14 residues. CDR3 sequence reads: CASSQVGGDYGYTF. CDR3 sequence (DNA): TGTGCCAGCAGCCAAGTCGGCGGTGACTATGGCTACACCTTC.

CDR3 in amino acids: CSVGPGDTQYF. The CDR3 DNA sequence: TGCAGCGTCGGCCCAGGGGATACGCAGTATTTT. This chain joins TRBV29-1 and TRBJ2-3; TRBD1 might be the D (5 bases). The CDR3 has 11 amino acids. Germline lookup yields CDR1 SQVTM and CDR2 ANQGSEA. Deletions cut 6 bases from V and 6 bases from J, with 10 bases between.

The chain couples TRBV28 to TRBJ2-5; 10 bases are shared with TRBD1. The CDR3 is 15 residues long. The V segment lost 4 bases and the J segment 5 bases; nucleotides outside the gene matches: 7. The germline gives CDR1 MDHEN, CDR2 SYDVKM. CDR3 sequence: CASSYPTGGFETQYF. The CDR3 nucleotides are TGTGCCAGCAGTTACCCGACAGGGGGCTTTGAGACCCAGTACTTC.

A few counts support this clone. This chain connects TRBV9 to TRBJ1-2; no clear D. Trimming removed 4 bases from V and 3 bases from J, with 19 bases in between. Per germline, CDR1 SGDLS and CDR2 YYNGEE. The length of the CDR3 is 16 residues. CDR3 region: CASSLRGGNVDYGYTF. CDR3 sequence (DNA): TGTGCCAGCAGCCTTAGAGGAGGTAATGTCGACTATGGCTACACCTTC.

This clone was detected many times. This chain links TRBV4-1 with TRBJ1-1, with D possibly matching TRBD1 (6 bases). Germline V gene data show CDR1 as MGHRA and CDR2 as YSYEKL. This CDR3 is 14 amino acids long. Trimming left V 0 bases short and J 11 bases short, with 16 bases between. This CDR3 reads CASSQEGDIGLAFF. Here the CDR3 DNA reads TGCGCCAGCAGCCAAGAAGGGGACATCGGCTTGGCTTTCTTT.

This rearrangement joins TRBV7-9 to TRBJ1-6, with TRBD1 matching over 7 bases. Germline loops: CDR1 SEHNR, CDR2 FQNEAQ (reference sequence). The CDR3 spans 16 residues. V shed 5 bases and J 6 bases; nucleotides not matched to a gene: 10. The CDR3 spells CASSLRRQGSNSPLHF. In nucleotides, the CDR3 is TGTGCCAGCAGCCTACGCCGACAGGGCTCTAATTCACCCCTCCACTTT.

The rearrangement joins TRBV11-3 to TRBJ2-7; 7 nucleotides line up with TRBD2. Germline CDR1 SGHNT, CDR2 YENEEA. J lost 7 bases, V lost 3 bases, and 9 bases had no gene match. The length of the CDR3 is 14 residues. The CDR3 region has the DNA TGTGCCAGCAGCTTTGGCGGGAGTGTCTCAGAGCAGTACTTC. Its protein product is CASSFGGSVSEQYF.

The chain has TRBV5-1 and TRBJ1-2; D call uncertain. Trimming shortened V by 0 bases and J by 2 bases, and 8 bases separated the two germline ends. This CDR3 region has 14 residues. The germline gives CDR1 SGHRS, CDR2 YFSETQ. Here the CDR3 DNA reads TGCGCCAGCAGCTTGGTGCACAGCAACTATGGCTACACCTTC. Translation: CASSLVHSNYGYTF.

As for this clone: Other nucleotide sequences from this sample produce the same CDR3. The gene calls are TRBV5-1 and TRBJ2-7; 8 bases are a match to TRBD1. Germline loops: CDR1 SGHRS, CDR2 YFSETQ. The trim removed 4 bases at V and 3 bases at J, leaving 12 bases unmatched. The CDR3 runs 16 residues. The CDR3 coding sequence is TGCGCCAGCAGCGGAGAAGGACAGGGCTCCGGCTACGAGCAGTACTTC. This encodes CASSGEGQGSGYEQYF.

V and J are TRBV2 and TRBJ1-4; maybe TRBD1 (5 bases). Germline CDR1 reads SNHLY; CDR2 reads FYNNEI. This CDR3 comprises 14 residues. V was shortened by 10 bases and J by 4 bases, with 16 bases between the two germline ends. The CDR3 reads CATSPGTFNEKLFF. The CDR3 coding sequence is TGTGCCACCTCGCCCGGGACTTTTAATGAAAAACTGTTTTTT.

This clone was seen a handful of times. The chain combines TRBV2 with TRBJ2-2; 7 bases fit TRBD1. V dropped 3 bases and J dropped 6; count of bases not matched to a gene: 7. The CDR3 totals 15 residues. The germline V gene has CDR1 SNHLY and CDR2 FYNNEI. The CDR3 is CASSDRPGTAGELFF. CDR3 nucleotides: TGTGCCAGCAGTGATAGGCCCGGGACAGCCGGGGAGCTGTTTTTT. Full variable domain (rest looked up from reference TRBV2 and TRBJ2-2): EPEVTQTPSHQVTQMGQEVILRCVPISNHLYFYWYRQILGQKVEFLVSFYNNEISEKSEIFDDQFSVERPDGSNFTLKIRSTKLEDSAMYFCASSDRPGTAGELFFGEGSRLTVL.

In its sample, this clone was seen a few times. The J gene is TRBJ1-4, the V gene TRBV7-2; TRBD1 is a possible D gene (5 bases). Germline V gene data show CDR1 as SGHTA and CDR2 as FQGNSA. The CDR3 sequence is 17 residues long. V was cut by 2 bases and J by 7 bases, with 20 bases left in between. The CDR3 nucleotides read TGTGCCAGCAGCTTATCTGACGGCAGGGCAATTTCTGAAAAACTGTTTTTT. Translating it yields CASSLSDGRAISEKLFF. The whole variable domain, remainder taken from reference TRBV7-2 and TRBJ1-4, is GAGVSQSPSNKVTEKGKDVELRCDPISGHTALYWYRQSLGQGLEFLIYFQGNSAPDKSGLPSDRFSAERTGGSVSTLTIQRTQQEDSAVYLCASSLSDGRAISEKLFFGSGTQLSVL.

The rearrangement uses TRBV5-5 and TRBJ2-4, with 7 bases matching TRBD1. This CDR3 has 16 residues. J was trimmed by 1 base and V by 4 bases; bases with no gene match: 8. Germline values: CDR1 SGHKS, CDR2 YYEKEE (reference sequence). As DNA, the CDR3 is TGTGCCAGCAGCCCTACCTCCAGGGGGGCCAAAAACATTCAGTACTTC. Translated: CASSPTSRGAKNIQYF.

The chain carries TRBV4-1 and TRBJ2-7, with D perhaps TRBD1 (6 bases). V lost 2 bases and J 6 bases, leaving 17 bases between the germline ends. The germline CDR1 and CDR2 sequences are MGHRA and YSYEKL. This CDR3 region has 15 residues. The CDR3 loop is CASSQIQGTSLEQYF. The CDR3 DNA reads TGCGCCAGCAGCCAAATACAGGGTACCTCTCTCGAGCAGTACTTC.

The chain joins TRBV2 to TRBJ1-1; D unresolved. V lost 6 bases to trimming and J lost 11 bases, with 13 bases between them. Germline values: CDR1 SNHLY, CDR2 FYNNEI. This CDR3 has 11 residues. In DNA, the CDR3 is TGTGCCAGCAGACTAGGGAACTCGGCTTTCTTT. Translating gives CASRLGNSAFF.

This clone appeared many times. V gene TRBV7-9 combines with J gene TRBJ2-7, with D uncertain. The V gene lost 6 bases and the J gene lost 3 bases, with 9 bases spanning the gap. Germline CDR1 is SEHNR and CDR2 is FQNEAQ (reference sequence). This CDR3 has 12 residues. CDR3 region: CASSGLGYEQYF. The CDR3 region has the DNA TGTGCCAGCAGTGGTCTAGGCTACGAGCAGTACTTC.

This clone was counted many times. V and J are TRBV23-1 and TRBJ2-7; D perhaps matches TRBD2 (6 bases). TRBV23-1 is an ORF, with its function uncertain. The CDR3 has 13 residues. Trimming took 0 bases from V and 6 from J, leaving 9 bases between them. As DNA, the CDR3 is TGCGCCAGCAGTCAATCCGGAGGGCTCGAGCAGTACTTC. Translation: CASSQSGGLEQYF.

CDR3 region: CASSLRLSGTDTQYF. The CDR3 DNA is TGTGCCAGCAGCCTACGGCTTTCGGGCACAGATACGCAGTATTTT. The rearrangement joins TRBV7-9 to TRBJ2-3, with D hard to call. The CDR3 has 15 residues. V lost 5 bases and J lost 1, with 13 bases in between. Germline V gene data show CDR1 as SEHNR and CDR2 as FQNEAQ (reference sequence).